These 18 T cell receptor beta chains were all obtained from the same sample, sequenced in a study of blood T cell repertoires in COVID-19. The repertoire was sequenced with immunoSEQ multiplex PCR; TCRdb's copy has only in-frame clones and lacks some. The repertoire holds about 160,000 clones, with 77% as singletons. Specimen: peripheral blood. The receptors come from a man in his 70s with acute or convalescent COVID-19.

V gene TRBV5-6 combines with J gene TRBJ1-2, with 7 nucleotides matching TRBD1. V trimming: 3 bases; J trimming: 6 bases; junction bases outside the gene matches: 5. Germline V gene data show CDR1 as SGHDT and CDR2 as YYEEEE. CDR3 size: 13 residues. CDR3: CASSSTDRDGYTF. The CDR3 nucleotides read TGTGCCAGCAGCTCCACCGACAGGGATGGCTACACCTTC.

This chain links TRBV7-2 with TRBJ1-1; D possibly corresponds to TRBD1 (6 bases). Between the trimmed V and J ends, which lost 1 base and 4 bases, there was a span of 16 bases. The CDR3 length is 16 residues. The germline V gene encodes CDR1 SGHTA and CDR2 FQGNSA. The DNA for the CDR3 is TGTGCCAGCAGCTTAGTGGGGGGGCCCTCCGGCACTGAAGCTTTCTTT. Its protein product is CASSLVGGPSGTEAFF.

The chain couples TRBV10-2 to TRBJ1-2, with a tentative D call TRBD1 (6 bases). Trimming stripped 2 bases from V and 13 bases from J, with 23 bases between. Germline V gives CDR1 WSHSY, CDR2 SAAADI. The CDR3 is 15 residues long. The CDR3 sequence: CASSEEYRVAMHFTF. Written as DNA, the CDR3 is TGCGCCAGCAGTGAGGAATACAGGGTCGCTATGCATTTCACCTTC.

This clone was counted between two and nine times. The J gene is TRBJ2-7, the V gene TRBV4-1; a weak D match, TRBD1 (5 bases). Germline V CDR1 and CDR2: MGHRA, YSYEKL. Trimming shortened V by 1 base and J by 3 bases, and 13 bases separated the two germline ends. The CDR3 spans 15 residues. This chain's CDR3 is CASSQARQTIYEQYF. DNA of the CDR3: TGCGCCAGCAGCCAAGCCCGACAGACGATCTACGAGCAGTACTTC.

The chain couples TRBV6-4 to TRBJ2-2, with 9 positions matching TRBD1. CDR1 is MRHNA and CDR2 is SNTAGT in the germline V gene. Unmatched junction bases numbered 18, after V lost 6 bases and J lost 4 bases. This CDR3 comprises 19 residues. CDR3 loop: CASSTFDRGAPLVTGELFF. The CDR3, as DNA: TGTGCCAGCAGCACATTCGACAGGGGGGCCCCGCTGGTCACCGGGGAGCTGTTTTTT.

This clone was detected once. This chain links TRBV6-6 with TRBJ1-1; 9 bases are a match to TRBD1. The CDR3 is made up of 14 amino acids. In germline, CDR1 is MNHNY, CDR2 SVGAGI (reference sequence). The J segment lost 7 bases and the V segment lost 6 bases, leaving 9 bases of the junction unmatched. CDR3 amino acids: CASRFIQGAVEAFF. DNA of the CDR3: TGTGCCAGCAGGTTTATACAGGGGGCGGTTGAAGCTTTCTTT.

The chain carries TRBV11-2 and TRBJ2-3; 14 nucleotides line up with TRBD2. The CDR3 contains 16 residues. The V gene's germline CDR1 is SGHAT and CDR2 FQNNGV. The V and J ends lost 5 bases and 6 bases, in that order; junction bases with no gene match: 7. CDR3 loop: CASSDRGLAGADTQYF. The CDR3, as DNA: TGTGCCAGCAGCGATAGGGGACTAGCGGGGGCGGATACGCAGTATTTT.

The chain recombines TRBV12-3 or TRBV12-4 with TRBJ2-3, with D possibly being TRBD1 (5 bases). The ends were cut back, 4 bases at V and 3 bases at J, with 8 bases in the middle. This CDR3 is 13 amino acids long. The CDR3 here is CASSWGGTDTQYF. CDR3 in DNA: TGTGCCAGCAGTTGGGGCGGAACAGATACGCAGTATTTT.

At least ten counts were recorded for this clone. This sequence joins TRBV7-9 and TRBJ1-4; TRBD1 matches at 8 bases. CDR1 is SEHNR, CDR2 FQNEAQ, per germline (reference sequence). With V trimmed by 5 bases and J by 6 bases, 5 bases remained unmatched. There are 14 residues in the CDR3. The CDR3 region is CASSRLTGDEKLFF. As DNA, the CDR3 is TGTGCCAGCAGCCGATTGACAGGGGATGAAAAACTGTTTTTT.

This clone turned up a few times. The V gene is TRBV19, the J gene TRBJ2-2; 15 nucleotides align to TRBD2. Germline assignment: CDR1 LNHDA and CDR2 SQIVND (reference sequence). The CDR3 runs to 19 residues. J was trimmed by 1 base and V by 9 bases; bases with no gene match: 12. CDR3 residues: CASATGLAGGPLNTGELFF. The CDR3 DNA follows: TGTGCCAGCGCCACCGGACTAGCGGGGGGGCCATTGAACACCGGGGAGCTGTTTTTT.

V is TRBV6-5 and J is TRBJ1-1; D not resolved. This CDR3 has 16 residues. CDR1 MNHEY and CDR2 SVGAGI come from the germline V gene. V was cut by 4 bases and J by 0 bases, with 15 bases left in between. This CDR3 reads CASSSPNGLMNTEAFF. CDR3 DNA: TGTGCCAGCAGTTCCCCGAATGGTCTAATGAACACTGAAGCTTTCTTT.

The chain carries TRBV12-5 and TRBJ2-7; TRBD2 matches at 10 bases. Germline V gives CDR1 LGHNT, CDR2 FRNRAP. The CDR3 is made up of 17 amino acids. Trimming cost V 3 bases and J 6 bases; bases outside gene matches: 14. The CDR3 spells CASGLVGSGRALGEQYF. Written as DNA, the CDR3 is TGTGCTAGTGGTTTAGTGGGGAGCGGGAGGGCCCTCGGCGAGCAGTACTTC.

The chain links TRBV5-1 to TRBJ1-6; perhaps TRBD1 as D (5 bases). CDR3 size: 13 residues. Germline CDR1 SGHRS, CDR2 YFSETQ. V lost 0 bases and J lost 10, with 8 bases in between. CDR3 protein: CASSLGGVSPLHF. The CDR3 nucleotides are TGCGCCAGCAGCTTGGGGGGGGTCTCACCCCTCCACTTT.

The count of this clone is one. This chain joins TRBV3-1 (or the pseudogene TRBV3-2) and TRBJ2-3; TRBD2 is a possible D gene (6 bases). The germline V gene has CDR1 LGHDT and CDR2 YNNKEL (reference sequence). Trimming took 1 base from V and 2 from J, leaving 7 bases between them. The CDR3 is made up of 14 amino acids. CDR3 loop: CASSQALATDTQYF. The CDR3 DNA sequence: TGTGCCAGCAGCCAAGCACTAGCCACAGATACGCAGTATTTT.

V gene TRBV7-9 combines with J gene TRBJ2-7; 10 nucleotides agree with TRBD2. CDR1 and CDR2 from the germline V gene are SEHNR and FQNEAQ (reference sequence). The CDR3 spans 19 residues. V was pared by 1 base and J by 2 bases, with 14 bases of the junction left unmatched. Here the CDR3 DNA reads TGTGCCAGCAGCTTAGTACCCGTGGGGGTGCTAGCGGGAGCCTACGAGCAGTACTTC. Translated, it gives CASSLVPVGVLAGAYEQYF.

J is TRBJ2-1 and V is TRBV19; 10 bases align to TRBD2. Germline CDR1 reads LNHDA; CDR2 reads SQIVND (reference sequence). V dropped 4 bases and J dropped 0; count of bases not matched to a gene: 6. The CDR3 covers 17 residues. Here the CDR3 reads CASSRVSGGVSYNEQFF. DNA of the CDR3: TGTGCCAGTAGTAGGGTGAGCGGGGGGGTCTCCTACAATGAGCAGTTCTTC.

The CDR3 bases are TGTGCCAGCAGCGTAGGACAGTTCACTGAAGCTTTCTTT. Protein product: CASSVGQFTEAFF. This rearrangement joins TRBV7-3 to TRBJ1-1; D possibly corresponds to TRBD1 (6 bases). The length of the CDR3 is 13 residues. Trimming cost V 5 bases and J 4 bases, with 11 bases left between them. Germline CDR1 and CDR2: SGHTA and FQGTGA.

This chain connects TRBV19 to TRBJ1-5, with 7 nucleotides matching TRBD1. Per the germline V gene, CDR1 is LNHDA and CDR2 is SQIVND (reference sequence). This CDR3 has 16 amino acids. The V and J ends lost 2 bases and 3 bases, in that order; junction bases with no gene match: 7. This CDR3 is CASSIPGQLLNQPQHF. The DNA of the CDR3 is TGTGCCAGTAGTATACCGGGACAGTTACTCAATCAGCCCCAGCATTTT.